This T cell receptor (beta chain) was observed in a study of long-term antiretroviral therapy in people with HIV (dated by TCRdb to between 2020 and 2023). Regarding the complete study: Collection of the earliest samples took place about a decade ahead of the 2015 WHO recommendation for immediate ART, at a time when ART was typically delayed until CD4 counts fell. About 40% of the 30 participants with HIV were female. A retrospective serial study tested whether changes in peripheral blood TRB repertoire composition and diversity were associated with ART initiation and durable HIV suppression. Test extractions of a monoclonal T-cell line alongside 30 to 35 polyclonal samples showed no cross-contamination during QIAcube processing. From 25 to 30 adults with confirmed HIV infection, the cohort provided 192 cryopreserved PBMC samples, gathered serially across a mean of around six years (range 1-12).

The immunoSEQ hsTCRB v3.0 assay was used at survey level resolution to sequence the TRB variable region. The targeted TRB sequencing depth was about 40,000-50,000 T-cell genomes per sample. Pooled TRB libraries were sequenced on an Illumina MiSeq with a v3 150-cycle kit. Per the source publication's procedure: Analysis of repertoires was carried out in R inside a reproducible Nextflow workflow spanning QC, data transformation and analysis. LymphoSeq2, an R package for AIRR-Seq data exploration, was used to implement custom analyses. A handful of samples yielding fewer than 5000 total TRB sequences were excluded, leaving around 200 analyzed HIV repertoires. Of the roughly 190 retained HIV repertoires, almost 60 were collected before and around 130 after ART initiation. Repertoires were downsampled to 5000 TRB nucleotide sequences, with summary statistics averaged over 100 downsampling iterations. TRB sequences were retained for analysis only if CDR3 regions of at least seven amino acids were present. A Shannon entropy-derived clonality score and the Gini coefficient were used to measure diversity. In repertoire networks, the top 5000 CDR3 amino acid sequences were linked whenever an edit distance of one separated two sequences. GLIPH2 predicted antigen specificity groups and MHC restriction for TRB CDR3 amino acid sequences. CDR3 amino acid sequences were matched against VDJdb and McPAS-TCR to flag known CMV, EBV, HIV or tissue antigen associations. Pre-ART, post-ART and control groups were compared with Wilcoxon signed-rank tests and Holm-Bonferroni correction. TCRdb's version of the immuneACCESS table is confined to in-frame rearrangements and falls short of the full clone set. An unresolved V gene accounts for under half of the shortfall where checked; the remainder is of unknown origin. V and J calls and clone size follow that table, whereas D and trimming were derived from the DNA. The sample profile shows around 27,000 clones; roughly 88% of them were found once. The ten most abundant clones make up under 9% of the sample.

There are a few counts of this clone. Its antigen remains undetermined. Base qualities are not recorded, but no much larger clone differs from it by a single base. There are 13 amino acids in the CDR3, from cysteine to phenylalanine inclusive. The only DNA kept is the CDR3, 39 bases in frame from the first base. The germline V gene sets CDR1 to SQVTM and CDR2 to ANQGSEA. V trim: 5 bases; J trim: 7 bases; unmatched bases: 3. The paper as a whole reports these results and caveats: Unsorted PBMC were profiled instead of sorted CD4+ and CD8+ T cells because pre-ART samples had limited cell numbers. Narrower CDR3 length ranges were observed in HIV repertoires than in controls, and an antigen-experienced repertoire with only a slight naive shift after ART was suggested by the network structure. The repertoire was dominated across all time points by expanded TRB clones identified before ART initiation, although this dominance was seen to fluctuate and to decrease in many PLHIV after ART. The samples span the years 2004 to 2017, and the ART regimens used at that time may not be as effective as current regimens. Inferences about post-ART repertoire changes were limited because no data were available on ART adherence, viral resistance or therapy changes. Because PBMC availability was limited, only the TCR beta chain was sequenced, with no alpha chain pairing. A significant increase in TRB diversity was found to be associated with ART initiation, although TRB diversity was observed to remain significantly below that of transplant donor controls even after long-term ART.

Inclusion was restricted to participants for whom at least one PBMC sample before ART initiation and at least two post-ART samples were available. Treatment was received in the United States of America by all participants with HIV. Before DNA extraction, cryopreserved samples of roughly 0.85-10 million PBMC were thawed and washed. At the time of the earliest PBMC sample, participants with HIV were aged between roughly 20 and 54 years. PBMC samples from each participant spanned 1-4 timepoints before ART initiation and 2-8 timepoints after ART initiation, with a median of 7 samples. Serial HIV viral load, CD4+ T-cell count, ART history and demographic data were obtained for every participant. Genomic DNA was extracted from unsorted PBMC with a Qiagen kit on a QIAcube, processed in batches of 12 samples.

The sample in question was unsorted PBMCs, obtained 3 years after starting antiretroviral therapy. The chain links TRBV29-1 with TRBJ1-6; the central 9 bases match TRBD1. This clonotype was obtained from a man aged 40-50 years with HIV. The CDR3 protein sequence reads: CSVTTGGNSPLHF. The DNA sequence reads TGCAGCGTTACGACAGGGGGAAATTCACCCCTCCACTTT.